Listed here are 19 T cell receptor beta chains from one sample, sequenced in a study of T cell repertoires in cytomegalovirus infection. Which antigens these TCRs recognize remains unknown. TCRdb recomputed calls from the reads with MiXCR, one row per CDR3 protein. The sample carries about 920,000 distinct CDR3 sequences, around a third recorded once. Here the sequenced sample was cultured CD8+ T cells from PBMCs, taken from culture after CMV antigen stimulation. Receptors originate from a human donor in good health (CMV status not recorded). Some clones in this sample may be carry-over from other donors' samples.

The CDR3 here is CASSWGGNGEAFF. CDR3 nucleotide sequence: TGTGCCAGCAGTTGGGGGGGTAACGGTGAAGCTTTCTTT. The chain joins TRBV27 to TRBJ1-1, with TRBD1 as a possible D gene (5 bases). Germline V CDR1 and CDR2: MNHEY, SMNVEV (reference sequence). Trimming shortened V by 4 bases and J by 7 bases, and 13 bases separated the two germline ends. The CDR3 covers 13 residues.

In DNA form, the CDR3 reads TGTGCCAGCAGCTTAGCGGGACAGGGGCCTGGCCATGAGCAGTTCTTC. Protein product: CASSLAGQGPGHEQFF. The chain has TRBV7-2 and TRBJ2-1; 10 positions agree with TRBD1. This CDR3 region has 16 residues. The J segment lost 8 bases and the V segment lost 0 bases, leaving 7 bases of the junction unmatched. Germline lookup yields CDR1 SGHTA and CDR2 FQGNSA.

This clonotype was counted only a few times. The chain couples TRBV6-1 to TRBJ2-1; 8 nucleotides align to TRBD2. The germline gives CDR1 MNHNS, CDR2 SASEGT. The V segment lost 7 bases and the J segment 10 bases; nucleotides outside the gene matches: 6. The CDR3 totals 12 residues. The CDR3 DNA follows: TGTGCCAGCAATCGAAGCGGGGGAGAGCAGTTCTTC. Translation: CASNRSGGEQFF.

The chain has TRBV28 and TRBJ1-5; D gene uncertain. The CDR3 covers 14 residues. Germline assignment: CDR1 MDHEN and CDR2 SYDVKM. Trimming left V 10 bases short and J 2 bases short, with 15 bases between. The CDR3 DNA reads TGTGCCACCAGGACCCTTTGGGGCAATCAGCCCCAGCATTTT. Translated, it gives CATRTLWGNQPQHF.

This clonotype was found a few times. The genes are TRBV5-6 and TRBJ2-3; D possibly corresponds to TRBD1 (6 bases). The CDR3 has 15 residues. Germline loops: CDR1 SGHDT, CDR2 YYEEEE. V dropped 1 base and J dropped 3 bases, with 12 bases sitting between them. The DNA of the CDR3 is TGTGCCAGCAGCTTGCCAGGGGCCGGAACAGATACGCAGTATTTT. Translation gives CASSLPGAGTDTQYF.

The chain recombines TRBV6-6 with TRBJ2-1; D is possibly TRBD1 (5 bases). Trimming left V 6 bases short and J 7 bases short, with 13 bases between. Germline V gives CDR1 MNHNY, CDR2 SVGAGI (reference sequence). The CDR3 length is 13 residues. The CDR3 DNA reads TGTGCCAGCAGACCTGCAGGGTCAAATGAGCAGTTCTTC. Translated, it gives CASRPAGSNEQFF.

The chain has TRBV19 and TRBJ2-7; either TRBD1 or TRBD2 may supply D (5 bases each). Trimming took off 2 bases at V and 3 bases at J, with 11 bases between the two ends. The CDR3 consists of 14 residues. CDR1 and CDR2 (germline): LNHDA, SQIVND (reference sequence). CDR3 in DNA: TGTGCCAGTAGTATAAGGGACGGTTTCTACGAGCAGTACTTC. Its protein is CASSIRDGFYEQYF.

In its sample, this clonotype was seen many times. The chain recombines TRBV7-2 with TRBJ1-2; D possibly corresponds to TRBD1 (5 bases). Germline CDR1 is SGHTA and CDR2 is FQGNSA. The V end was cut by 0 bases, the J end by 4 bases, with 18 bases between. The CDR3 loop spans 17 amino acids. The CDR3 spells CASSLAVDTPRGYGYTF. CDR3 nucleotide sequence: TGTGCCAGCAGCTTAGCGGTGGACACCCCTAGGGGCTATGGCTACACCTTC.

This chain links TRBV12-5 with TRBJ2-7; maybe TRBD1 (5 bases). V was pared by 0 bases and J by 4 bases, with 25 bases between. The CDR3 has 19 amino acids. Looked up from germline, CDR1 is LGHNT and CDR2 is FRNRAP. DNA for the CDR3: TGTGCTAGTGGTTTGGTAATCGGCGACAAAGGGATCAGGGATTACGAGCAGTACTTC. Its protein is CASGLVIGDKGIRDYEQYF.

There are many counts of this clonotype. This sequence joins TRBV7-2 and TRBJ1-2; the D gene is possibly TRBD1 (6 bases). The CDR3 has 14 amino acids. Germline V gene lookup returns CDR1 SGHTA and CDR2 FQGNSA. Trimming shortened V by 1 base and J by 7 bases, and 13 bases separated the two germline ends. The CDR3 coding sequence is TGTGCCAGCAGCTTAGGGGGGGGCCGGGGTGGCTACACCTTC. Translation gives CASSLGGGRGGYTF. The full variable domain, with the rest looked up from reference TRBV7-2 and TRBJ1-2, is GAGVSQSPSNKVTEKGKDVELRCDPISGHTALYWYRQSLGQGLEFLIYFQGNSAPDKSGLPSDRFSAERTGGSVSTLTIQRTQQEDSAVYLCASSLGGGRGGYTFGSGTRLTVV.

This clonotype has only a few counts. This chain connects TRBV7-9 to TRBJ2-7, with 7 positions matching TRBD1. The CDR3 covers 16 residues. Germline values: CDR1 SEHNR, CDR2 FQNEAQ (reference sequence). V dropped 5 bases and J dropped 3; count of bases not matched to a gene: 13. CDR3 coding DNA: TGTGCCAGCAGCAAACCACGAGACAGGGAAATCTACGAGCAGTACGTC. It codes for CASSKPRDREIYEQYV.

There are a few counts of this clonotype. The chain couples TRBV5-5 to TRBJ2-2; D is undetermined. This CDR3 spans 14 amino acids. V dropped 3 bases and J dropped 10 bases, with 16 bases sitting between them. CDR1 is SGHKS, CDR2 YYEKEE, per germline (reference sequence). The CDR3 sequence: CASSWAQGREELFF. CDR3 DNA sequence: TGTGCCAGCAGCTGGGCCCAAGGAAGGGAGGAGCTGTTTTTT.

This clonotype has ten or more counts. The genes are TRBV6-6 and TRBJ1-1, with TRBD1 as a possible D gene (5 bases). CDR3 length: 13 residues. Trimming shortened V by 5 bases and J by 4 bases, and 11 bases separated the two germline ends. CDR1 and CDR2 from the germline V gene are MNHNY and SVGAGI (reference sequence). CDR3 region: CASSPDTITEAFF. The DNA of the CDR3 is TGTGCCAGCAGTCCGGACACGATCACTGAAGCTTTCTTT.

CDR3 residues: CASIGRTMNTEAFF. CDR3 nucleotides: TGTGCCAGTATTGGCAGGACAATGAACACTGAAGCTTTCTTT. The V and J genes are TRBV19 and TRBJ1-1; TRBD1 might be the D (5 bases). Germline CDR1 is LNHDA and CDR2 is SQIVND (reference sequence). The CDR3 sequence is 14 residues long. V was pared by 7 bases and J by 0 bases, with 12 bases between.

This clonotype was found a few times. The chain uses TRBV10-2 and TRBJ2-1, with TRBD1 matching 7 bases. With 6 bases clipped from V and 0 bases from J, the junction kept 5 bases outside the gene matches. Germline CDR1 WSHSY, CDR2 SAAADI. The CDR3 totals 15 residues. CDR3 nucleotides: TGCGCCAGCAGGATGGGACAGAGCTCCTACAATGAGCAGTTCTTC. Its protein product is CASRMGQSSYNEQFF.

The chain combines TRBV10-3 with TRBJ2-6; D remains unclear. The germline CDR1 and CDR2 sequences are ENHRY and SYGVKD. The CDR3 runs 15 residues. V lost 6 bases, J lost 0 bases, and 9 bases lay in between. The DNA for the CDR3 is TGTGCCATCAGGGAAGCCCACTCTGGGGCCAACGTCCTGACTTTC. This gives the protein CAIREAHSGANVLTF.

This chain joins TRBV18 and TRBJ2-1; D is perhaps TRBD2 (6 bases). Trimming took 3 bases from V and 5 from J, leaving 11 bases between them. Germline assignment: CDR1 KGHSH and CDR2 LQKENI. CDR3 size: 14 residues. The CDR3 region is CASSPYPGDNEQFF. Written as DNA, the CDR3 is TGTGCCAGCTCACCTTACCCGGGAGACAATGAGCAGTTCTTC.

This clonotype was picked up many times. The rearrangement joins TRBV7-8 to TRBJ2-1, with TRBD2 matching over 7 bases. Trimming cost V 3 bases and J 6 bases; bases outside gene matches: 5. There are 14 residues in the CDR3. In germline, CDR1 is SGHVS, CDR2 FQNEAQ. The CDR3 DNA sequence: TGTGCCAGCAGCTTTCCGGGAGGTCCCAATGAGCAGTTCTTC. Translating gives CASSFPGGPNEQFF.

This clonotype was seen a handful of times. This chain connects TRBV7-6 to TRBJ1-4; D gene uncertain. From germline, CDR1 is SGHVS and CDR2 FNYEAQ. V lost 5 bases and J lost 0, with 13 bases in between. This CDR3 has 16 amino acids. The CDR3 spells CASSPTRRATNEKLFF. CDR3 coding DNA: TGTGCCAGCAGCCCAACCCGACGAGCAACTAATGAAAAACTGTTTTTT. Full variable domain (remainder filled in from reference TRBV7-6 and TRBJ1-4): GAGVSQSPRYKVTKRGQDVALRCDPISGHVSLYWYRQALGQGPEFLTYFNYEAQQDKSGLPNDRFSAERPEGSISTLTIQRTEQRDSAMYRCASSPTRRATNEKLFFGSGTQLSVL.